The text below deals with one TCR beta chain. This clonotype was counted only a few times. Its binding antigen is unknown. Base qualities are missing; no much larger clone stands one base away. The CDR3 covers 16 residues, taking in both the cysteine and the phenylalanine. The read is trimmed to its CDR3 DNA, 48 bases read in frame from base 1. The germline V gene encodes CDR1 MNHNS and CDR2 SASEGT. The germline ends are 19 bases apart after V is trimmed by 8 bases and J by 0 bases. This sample stems from a study of T cell repertoires in cytomegalovirus infection (dated by TCRdb to the late 2010s). Regarding the research as a whole: Peptide stimulations targeted recently identified HLA-C-restricted CMV epitopes, whose presentation resists viral immunomodulation, together with well-studied HLA-B-restricted epitopes. The HLA type of each donor mattered for the analysis, because public TCR beta signatures pointed to carriage of CMV infection along with the matching HLA type. What the authors observed across the whole study: In the ex vivo response, HLA-C-restricted CMV-specific TCR beta clonotypes were dominant, and in two of eight donors the single most frequent clonotype came from this HLA-C-restricted group. In both this cohort and an independent cohort of 352 donors, the cumulative frequency of public TCR beta family members distinguished carriers of CMV infection plus the relevant HLA type.

Per the publication, the treatment or condition label means: in vitro stimulation with specific CMV peptide epitopes to enrich CMV-specific T cells. Reads for this sample came from an Illumina HiSeq 1500. TCRdb's own reprocessing of the public reads used fastp at Q25 and MiXCR and kept productive beta chains. Rows are unified per CDR3 protein, each entry keeping the most common DNA and genes. This sample has some 940,000 distinct CDR3 sequences in its table, and around 29% of those were observed once. Clones ranked in the top ten supply over 12% of the sample. The sample here was cultured CD8+ T cells from PBMCs, taken from culture after CMV antigen stimulation. This clonotype was sampled from a human donor in good health (CMV status not recorded). Some clones in this sample may be carry-over from other donors' samples. The sequence is built from TRBV6-1 and TRBJ1-2; there is no confident call for the D gene. The nucleotides read TGTGCCAGCGGATTCATCCACAGCAAAGCTAACTATGGCTACACCTTC. Translated, it reads CASGFIHSKANYGYTF.